Sequencing of this TCR beta chain was carried out in a study of somatic mutations in cytotoxic T cells in rheumatoid arthritis. Study-wide points: CD8+ clonality rose with age in rheumatoid arthritis patients, unlike in healthy controls.

Libraries were prepared by immunoSEQ multiplex PCR; TCRdb keeps only in-frame clonotypes and omits some of them. The sample includes about 19,000 clones, around 83% of them seen just once. Of note for this clone: What it binds is unknown.

Germline trimming cut 8 bases from V and 5 bases from J; bases unmatched to any gene: 8. CDR1 is PRHDT and CDR2 is FYEKMQ in the germline V gene (reference sequence). This CDR3 comprises 14 residues. The receptor was derived from an adult with rheumatoid arthritis. The rearrangement joins TRBV13 to TRBJ2-1, with 8 bases identical to TRBD2. Source material: CD8+ T cells sorted from blood. The CDR3 nucleotides read TGTGCCAGCGATCGGGGACTAGGTAACAATGAGCAGTTCTTC. Protein product: CASDRGLGNNEQFF.